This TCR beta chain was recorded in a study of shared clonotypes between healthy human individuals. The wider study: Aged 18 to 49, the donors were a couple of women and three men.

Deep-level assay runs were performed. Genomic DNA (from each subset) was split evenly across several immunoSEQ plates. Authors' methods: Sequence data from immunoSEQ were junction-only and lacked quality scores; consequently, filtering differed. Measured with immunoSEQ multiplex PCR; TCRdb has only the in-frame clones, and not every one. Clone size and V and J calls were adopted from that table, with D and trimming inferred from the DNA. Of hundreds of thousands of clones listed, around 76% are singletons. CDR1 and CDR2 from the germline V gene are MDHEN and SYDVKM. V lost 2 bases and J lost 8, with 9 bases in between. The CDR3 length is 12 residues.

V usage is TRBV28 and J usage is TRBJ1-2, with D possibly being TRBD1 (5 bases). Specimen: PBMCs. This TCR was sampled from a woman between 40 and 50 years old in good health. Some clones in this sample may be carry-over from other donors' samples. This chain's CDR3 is CASSLAGTGYTF. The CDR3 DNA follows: TGTGCCAGCAGTTTAGCAGGGACGGGCTACACCTTC.